This TCR beta chain was sequenced for a study of neurological immune-mediated disorders. The CDR3 runs to 15 residues. Germline V gene lookup returns CDR1 MGHRA and CDR2 YSYEKL. V dropped 1 base and J dropped 0 bases, with 10 bases sitting between them. TCRdb redid the calling of the 5' RACE reads with MiXCR, one entry per CDR3 protein. Altogether some 70,000 distinct CDR3 sequences are present, 3.5% to 5.5% being singletons, with the ten largest covering 6.5% to 7.5%. At least ten counts were recorded for this clonotype. The specimen sequenced was PBMCs. This TCR was sampled from a man younger than 40 with multiple sclerosis. V usage is TRBV4-1 and J usage is TRBJ2-7, with unresolved D. In nucleotides, the CDR3 is TGCGCCAGCAGCCAAGGGGCTCTGTTCTCCTACGAGCAGTACTTC. It is translated as CASSQGALFSYEQYF.